This T cell receptor beta chain is from a study of CD8+CD57+ T cells in acquired aplastic anemia. Background on the study: Mean yield of DNA from sorted CD4+ and CD8+ cells was around 3 ug. General study points: Between patients and controls, CD8+ Simpson's diversity did not vary significantly.

By frequency in the sample, this clonotype is medium-sized (0.01 to 0.1%). Its target is not known. Germline V CDR1 and CDR2: MGHDK, SYGVNS. This CDR3 is built from 11 residues. The germline V and J ends were trimmed by 3 bases and 8 bases, with 7 bases remaining between them. Patients included in sequencing had previously demonstrated CD8+CD57+ cell expansion by flow cytometry. Blood sampling was performed on the patients, and none of them had received therapy by then. Genomic DNA templated the TCR beta VDJ and CDR3 profiling. From the reads, TCRdb called clonotypes with MiXCR, one entry per CDR3 protein. The table has 150,000 or so distinct CDR3 sequences, around half seen once.

The V call is TRBV25-1, the J call TRBJ1-2; D not certain. What was sequenced was sorted CD4+, CD8+, or CD8+CD57+ T cells (not recorded which) from PBMCs. This clonotype was obtained from a human donor with aplastic anemia. CDR3 nucleotide sequence: TGTGCCAGCAGTGATCCCCCAGGCTACACCTTC. Amino acid sequence: CASSDPPGYTF.